The 4 T cell receptor beta chains below come from one sample, sequenced in a study of cytotoxic CD8 clonotypes in ibrutinib-treated CLL. Sequenced by immunoSEQ multiplex PCR; TCRdb stores in-frame clones only, minus some. The sample lists more than 70,000 clones; about 85% were seen once. The sample in question was PBMCs, obtained after 12 months of ibrutinib treatment. The receptors come from a human donor with chronic lymphocytic leukemia.

The DNA for the CDR3 is TGCGCCAGCAGCTTGGCCGGGACAGGGGCATGGGGTGAGCAGTTCTTC. Its translation: CASSLAGTGAWGEQFF. J is TRBJ2-1 and V is TRBV5-1; the match to TRBD1 covers 10 bases. The CDR3 extends over 16 amino acids. The J segment lost 9 bases and the V segment lost 0 bases, leaving 9 bases of the junction unmatched. Germline V gives CDR1 SGHRS, CDR2 YFSETQ.

This chain uses TRBV6-4 with TRBJ1-3; 7 nucleotides match TRBD1. Germline CDR1 is MRHNA and CDR2 is SNTAGT. This CDR3 spans 15 amino acids. V lost 2 bases to trimming and J lost 2 bases; unmatched junction nucleotides: 3. DNA for the CDR3: TGTGCCAGCAGTGACCTCGACAGGGCTGGAAACACCATATATTTT. It specifies CASSDLDRAGNTIYF.

J is TRBJ2-7 and V is TRBV25-1; 9 bases fit TRBD1. The CDR3 extends over 15 amino acids. CDR1 and CDR2 from the germline V gene are MGHDK and SYGVNS. Unmatched junction bases numbered 5, after V lost 4 bases and J lost 1 base. This CDR3 is CASSGGTGWSYEQYF. Here the CDR3 DNA reads TGTGCCAGCAGTGGCGGGACAGGGTGGTCCTACGAGCAGTACTTC.

The rearrangement links TRBV7-9 to TRBJ1-2, with no clear D. The CDR3 has 13 residues. The V gene's germline CDR1 is SEHNR and CDR2 FQNEAQ (reference sequence). Trimming shortened V by 5 bases and J by 8 bases, and 15 bases separated the two germline ends. The CDR3 loop is CASSIRAGGGYTF. DNA for the CDR3: TGTGCCAGCAGCATCCGAGCAGGTGGGGGCTACACCTTC.